Each of the 14 T cell receptor beta chains below was sequenced from the same sample in a study of T cell responses to AZD1222 COVID-19 vaccine. Clones were read by immunoSEQ multiplex PCR, and TCRdb kept only the in-frame ones, dropping some. The repertoire holds about 140,000 clones, with around 93% as singletons. This sample comprised peripheral blood, obtained 28 days after the second AZD1222 dose. The receptors come from an adult who received the AZD1222 COVID-19 vaccine.

V is TRBV7-9 and J is TRBJ2-7, with 10 bases identical to TRBD2. The junction had 6 bases not matched to a gene; V was cut back by 3 bases and J by 4 bases. The CDR3 is made up of 15 amino acids. Germline assignment: CDR1 SEHNR and CDR2 FQNEAQ (reference sequence). The CDR3 here is CASSFLAGGHYEQYF. As DNA, the CDR3 is TGTGCCAGCAGCTTTTTAGCGGGGGGCCATTACGAGCAGTACTTC.

The chain combines TRBV6-6 with TRBJ2-4, with a possible D match to TRBD2 (5 bases). Germline lookup yields CDR1 MNHNY and CDR2 SVGAGI (reference sequence). The CDR3 is 15 amino acids. Trimming shortened V by 10 bases and J by 1 base, and 17 bases separated the two germline ends. This chain's CDR3 is CATSKARGAKNIQYF. CDR3 sequence (DNA): TGTGCCACTTCGAAGGCCCGAGGGGCCAAAAACATTCAGTACTTC.

The chain joins TRBV5-1 to TRBJ1-2; a weak D match, TRBD1 (5 bases). The CDR3 spans 12 residues. Germline lookup yields CDR1 SGHRS and CDR2 YFSETQ. Trimming shortened V by 7 bases and J by 7 bases, and 14 bases separated the two germline ends. Here the CDR3 DNA reads TGCGCCAGCTCACAGGTCGACTCTGGCTACACCTTC. Translated, it gives CASSQVDSGYTF.

The chain uses TRBV2 and TRBJ1-2; 11 bases are shared with TRBD1. Germline V gene data show CDR1 as SNHLY and CDR2 as FYNNEI. This CDR3 region has 15 residues. V was clipped by 4 bases and J by 7 bases; unmatched bases: 8. In nucleotides, the CDR3 is TGTGCCAGCAGTGTGGACAGGGGGCGCATCGGTGGCTACACCTTC. Translation: CASSVDRGRIGGYTF.

The J gene is TRBJ1-5, the V gene TRBV2; no clear D gene. The germline V gene encodes CDR1 SNHLY and CDR2 FYNNEI. The V gene lost 7 bases and the J gene lost 0 bases, with 7 bases spanning the gap. CDR3 length equals 13 residues. This CDR3 reads CASKAPSNQPQHF. In nucleotides, the CDR3 is TGTGCCAGCAAAGCTCCTAGCAATCAGCCCCAGCATTTT.

The count of this clone is one. V usage is TRBV6-5 and J usage is TRBJ2-7; D ambiguous. The length of the CDR3 is 11 residues. Looked up from germline, CDR1 is MNHEY and CDR2 is SVGAGI. The V gene lost 5 bases and the J gene lost 4 bases, with 6 bases spanning the gap. The DNA of the CDR3 is TGTGCCAGCAGTCCTCAATACGAGCAGTACTTC. Translation gives CASSPQYEQYF.

The chain employs TRBV7-2 and TRBJ2-7; D unclear. The length of the CDR3 is 13 residues. V shed 1 base and J shed 2 bases, with 6 bases lying between them. Germline CDR1 SGHTA, CDR2 FQGNSA. The DNA of the CDR3 is TGTGCCAGCAGCTTAGGGGGAACCTACGAGCAGTACTTC. Amino acid sequence: CASSLGGTYEQYF.

V and J are TRBV6-4 and TRBJ2-1; D is tentatively TRBD1 or TRBD2 (5 bases each). CDR3 length: 17 amino acids. V lost 4 bases, J lost 13 bases, and 29 bases lay in between. Germline values: CDR1 MRHNA, CDR2 SNTAGT. This CDR3 reads CASSAPNPPREGWEQFF. As DNA, the CDR3 is TGTGCCAGCAGTGCTCCTAACCCTCCCCGTGAGGGGTGGGAACAGTTCTTC.

This chain uses TRBV19 with TRBJ1-3; no clear D. The CDR3 is 13 residues long. The ends were cut back, 5 bases at V and 4 bases at J, with 9 bases in the middle. CDR1 and CDR2 (germline): LNHDA, SQIVND (reference sequence). CDR3 sequence reads: CASSANSGNTIYF. CDR3 nucleotides: TGTGCCAGTAGTGCCAATTCAGGAAACACCATATATTTT.

The rearrangement links TRBV12-5 to TRBJ1-1; D unclear. CDR1 is LGHNT and CDR2 is FRNRAP in the germline V gene. The CDR3 extends over 14 amino acids. Trimming took 3 bases from V and 1 from J, leaving 9 bases between them. The DNA of the CDR3 is TGTGCTAGTGGTTTTGGTCGAACGAACACTGAAGCTTTCTTT. It codes for CASGFGRTNTEAFF.

This chain uses TRBV7-9 with TRBJ1-4; D gene ambiguous. The germline gives CDR1 SEHNR, CDR2 FQNEAQ (reference sequence). CDR3 length: 15 amino acids. V was clipped by 1 base and J by 5 bases, with 11 bases between them. CDR3 bases: TGTGCCAGCAGCTTAGAACTAGCAGTCAATGAAAAACTGTTTTTT. As protein: CASSLELAVNEKLFF.

This clone has a single count. The V and J genes are TRBV5-1 and TRBJ2-3; TRBD1 agrees at 9 bases. The germline V gene has CDR1 SGHRS and CDR2 YFSETQ. Germline trimming cut 1 base from V and 3 bases from J; bases unmatched to any gene: 6. The CDR3 runs 16 residues. The DNA of the CDR3 is TGCGCCAGCAGCTTGAACACAGGGGGCATTACAGATACGCAGTATTTT. It yields the protein CASSLNTGGITDTQYF. The full variable domain, its missing parts supplied by reference TRBV5-1 and TRBJ2-3, is KAGVTQTPRYLIKTRGQQVTLSCSPISGHRSVSWYQQTPGQGLQFLFEYFSETQRNKGNFPGRFSGRQFSNSRSEMNVSTLELGDSALYLCASSLNTGGITDTQYFGPGTRLTVL.

The chain uses TRBV6-5 and TRBJ2-2; TRBD1 is a possible D gene (6 bases). The CDR3 has 15 amino acids. Germline V gene data show CDR1 as MNHEY and CDR2 as SVGAGI. V lost 6 bases and J lost 1, with 12 bases in between. CDR3 protein: CASRRSGQNTGELFF. As DNA, the CDR3 is TGTGCCAGCAGAAGATCGGGACAGAACACCGGGGAGCTGTTTTTT.

The CDR3 is CASSGGPYEQYF. CDR3 nucleotides: TGCGCCAGCAGCGGAGGCCCCTACGAGCAGTACTTC. The chain links TRBV5-1 to TRBJ2-7, with D possibly being TRBD2 (5 bases). CDR3 length: 12 residues. Trimming cost V 4 bases and J 2 bases, with 7 bases left between them. Germline values: CDR1 SGHRS, CDR2 YFSETQ.